The text below deals with one TCR beta chain. Only a few counts were recorded for this clonotype. The specificity of this receptor is unknown. One base away there is no much larger clone; base qualities are not given. Ficoll-Paque density gradient centrifugation was the method used to isolate PBMCs. This specimen comes from a study of T-cell memory formation after mild COVID-19 (dated by TCRdb to about 2021). As for the study more broadly: TCR sequence clusters from the two donors were largely donor specific. Longitudinal TCRalpha and TCRbeta repertoire sequencing tracked T-cell clones expanding and contracting after mild COVID-19 in a couple of donors. Two young, previously healthy adult volunteers made up the cohort, one male and one female.

These reads were obtained on an Illumina NovaSeq 6000. TCRalpha and TCRbeta cDNA libraries were constructed by 5'RACE with constant-segment primers, with sample barcodes and unique molecular identifiers being introduced. Trizol reagent was used to extract RNA from every sample. Library amplification was performed in two PCR steps, and a second sample barcode and Illumina TruSeq adapters were introduced in the second step. Sequencing of libraries was performed on an Illumina NovaSeq with 2 x 150 bp paired-end reads. Regarding the original processing steps: Reads were demultiplexed and collapsed into UMI-guided consensus sequences with migec v1.2.7. Using mixcr v2.1.11, the UMI consensuses were aligned to TRA and TRB V and J templates and assembled into clonotypes. Clonotypes were classified as expanded or contracted when called significant by both edgeR and NoisET, with noise models trained on biological replicates. edgeR calls used a false discovery rate-adjusted p below 0.01 and a log2 fold-change threshold of 1. As an exploratory analysis of dynamics, max-normalized trajectories of the 1000 most abundant clonotypes were examined with PCA combined with hierarchical clustering. Each responding clone was given a CD4 or CD8 phenotype based on the CD4+ and CD8+ repertoires, which had been sequenced separately. The public reads were quality trimmed at Q25 with fastp and then assembled into clones with MiXCR by TCRdb, keeping productive beta chains. One record per CDR3 amino acid sequence lists the most common genes and DNA. What appears here as the V and J calls and clone size reflects TCRdb's work, not the paper's. This sample gives 100,000 to 150,000 distinct CDR3 sequences in total; approximately 16% of them show up just once. The ten largest clones take up approximately 15% of the sample.

From the cysteine through the phenylalanine, the CDR3 covers 16 amino acids. Of the read, only the CDR3 DNA is kept; its 48 bases are in frame from base 1. CDR1 and CDR2 (MNHNY, SVGAGI) derive from the germline V gene (reference sequence). V loses 0 bases, J loses 1 base, and the germline ends lie 10 bases apart. Study-level results and caveats: Contracting CD4+ clones appeared mostly in the CM and EM memory subsets, whereas CD8+ clones were enriched in EMRA. Clones contracting from day 15 to 85 had balanced CD4/CD8 phenotypes, while a second wave expanding from day 15 to 37 was biased towards CD4+. Some responding clones were detected in pre-infection memory, which suggested that pre-existing cross-reactive memory T cells had joined the SARS-CoV-2 response. SARS-CoV-2 specificity of the second-wave clones peaking on day 37 was not confirmed. Only two mild cases were covered in the study, and larger cohorts including severe cases with pre-infection samples were considered necessary.

The sequencing input was PBMCs or a T cell subset sorted from them (not recorded which). The sequence joins TRBV6-6 to TRBJ2-4, with the D segment possibly TRBD1 or TRBD2, each aligning over 6 bases. This clonotype was obtained from an adult woman who had mild COVID-19 (a few samples of this study predate the infection). The sample titles of this study are shuffled in the database, so cell type and time point are left out; the donor was told from shared clones. The CDR3 reads as follows: CASSYSLGGAKNIQYF. The nucleotide sequence reads TGTGCCAGCAGTTACTCGTTAGGGGGGGCCAAAAACATTCAGTACTTC.